Listed here are 2 T cell receptor beta chains from one sample, sequenced in a study of cytomegalovirus exposure and HLA in healthy donors. Here immunoSEQ multiplex PCR was the method, and the copy in TCRdb shows in-frame clones only, minus some. The profile shows fewer than 70,000 clones, around 96% of them singletons. The specimen sequenced was PBMCs. These receptor sequences come from a man between 18 and 35 years old in good health and CMV-seronegative.

The rearrangement joins TRBV28 to TRBJ2-5; 10 nucleotides match TRBD2. Germline V lookup: CDR1 MDHEN, CDR2 SYDVKM. Trimming cost V 8 bases and J 5 bases; bases outside gene matches: 8. CDR3 size: 14 residues. CDR3 bases: TGTGCCAGCGGATCTAGCGGGAGCAGTGAGACCCAGTACTTC. Amino acids: CASGSSGSSETQYF.

The chain carries TRBV28 and TRBJ2-3; unclear D gene. Germline V gene data show CDR1 as MDHEN and CDR2 as SYDVKM. The CDR3 covers 14 residues. V was pared by 3 bases and J by 5 bases, with 12 bases between. Here the CDR3 DNA reads TGTGCCAGCAGTTTCCAGGTCCAGCAAGATACGCAGTATTTT. It translates to CASSFQVQQDTQYF.